The 6 T cell receptor beta chains given below trace back to one sample, sequenced in a study of blood T cell repertoires in COVID-19. Only in-frame clones appear in the TCRdb table, and some are missing; sequencing was by immunoSEQ multiplex PCR. The sample lists over 90,000 clones, around four fifths occurring once. Sample: peripheral blood. Every receptor here comes from a human donor in a cohort sampled during active COVID-19.

This chain joins TRBV7-2 and TRBJ2-1, with D hard to call. This CDR3 is built from 13 residues. The germline V gene has CDR1 SGHTA and CDR2 FQGNSA. V was pared by 7 bases and J by 6 bases, with 13 bases between. The CDR3 DNA sequence: TGTGCCAGCAACCCCGAACTGAGCAATGAGCAGTTCTTC. As protein: CASNPELSNEQFF.

V and J are TRBV5-1 and TRBJ1-2; no clear D gene. The germline V gene encodes CDR1 SGHRS and CDR2 YFSETQ. This CDR3 contains 13 residues. The V and J ends lost 0 bases and 8 bases respectively, with 11 bases between them. CDR3: CASSLGSGLGYTF. The DNA of the CDR3 is TGCGCCAGCAGCTTGGGGAGTGGTTTGGGCTACACCTTC. Looking up the rest from reference TRBV5-1 and TRBJ1-2 gives the full variable domain: KAGVTQTPRYLIKTRGQQVTLSCSPISGHRSVSWYQQTPGQGLQFLFEYFSETQRNKGNFPGRFSGRQFSNSRSEMNVSTLELGDSALYLCASSLGSGLGYTFGSGTRLTVV.

The genes are TRBV5-1 and TRBJ2-1; TRBD1 is a possible D gene (6 bases). CDR1 is SGHRS and CDR2 is YFSETQ in the germline V gene. The CDR3 loop spans 16 amino acids. V shed 4 bases and J shed 2 bases, with 16 bases lying between them. The CDR3 region has the DNA TGCGCCAGCAGCGCCCGGACAGCTAGCCCCTACAATGAGCAGTTCTTC. It codes for CASSARTASPYNEQFF.

The rearrangement joins TRBV5-5 to TRBJ2-7; 7 bases agree with TRBD1. This CDR3 contains 13 residues. From germline, CDR1 is SGHKS and CDR2 YYEKEE (reference sequence). V shed 2 bases, J shed 3 bases, and the junction held 2 bases outside the gene matches. The CDR3 loop is CASSFRQGYEQYF. CDR3 nucleotide sequence: TGTGCCAGCAGCTTCCGACAGGGCTACGAGCAGTACTTC.

The chain is built from TRBV30 and TRBJ1-1, with D possibly being TRBD1 (6 bases). V lost 7 bases and J lost 5, with 8 bases in between. CDR1 GTSNPN and CDR2 SVGIG come from the germline V gene (reference sequence). The CDR3 loop spans 10 amino acids. CDR3 sequence (DNA): TGTGCCTATAGGGGGACTGAAGCTTTCTTT. Translated, it gives CAYRGTEAFF.

J is TRBJ2-5 and V is TRBV11-3, with TRBD1 as a possible D gene (6 bases). V was pared by 5 bases and J by 2 bases, with 15 bases between. The CDR3 consists of 15 residues. CDR1 is SGHNT and CDR2 is YENEEA in the germline V gene. CDR3 loop: CASSHRVRPQETQYF. The CDR3 DNA sequence: TGTGCCAGCAGCCACAGGGTACGCCCGCAAGAGACCCAGTACTTC.